This TCR beta chain was retrieved from a study of T cell responses to AZD1222 COVID-19 vaccine (dated by TCRdb to the early 2020s). About the study as a whole: Because spike-specific TCR depth and breadth did not differ between the two schedules, AZD1222 recipients who got a second dose at roughly 4 weeks were pooled with those who got a second dose at roughly 12 weeks. A total of 240 or so trial participants underwent TCR sequencing, of whom roughly 210 had received two doses of AZD1222 and about 25 had received two doses of the MenACWY control vaccine. Trial participants were enrolled into age subgroups of 18-55, 56-69 and 70-plus years, which contained about 150, 28 and 57 TCR-sequenced participants, respectively. Broad study findings and their caveats: The 56-69-year group was small, and its depth increase did not reach significance, likely because of low power. Spike-specific TCR breadth and depth rose significantly after two AZD1222 doses compared with day 0 and with MenACWY recipients. Vaccine-associated CD4 TCRs spanned the whole spike protein, with dominant responses in regions 160-218 and 743-854. Nearly half of unique spike-specific TCRs reportedly recognized epitopes outside regions mutated in the B.1.351 and B.1.1.7 variants. Conclusions about previously exposed vaccinees are limited because only a handful of AZD1222 recipients were SARS-CoV-2 seropositive at baseline. Participants were mostly white British, with more females than males. The authors suggested clonal diversity may have been underestimated. Because no day 14 peak-response samples were available, repertoires were characterized only after the peak T cell response.

According to the study, the label for this sample's time point signals: baseline before first vaccination. Vaccinee samples came from UK trials COV001 and COV002, including a single-blind randomized controlled phase 2/3 trial of AZD1222 (ChAdOx1 nCoV-19) in healthy adults. For TCRbeta chain sequencing, PBMC samples from trial participants were taken at day 0 and at day 28 after the second dose. The CDR3 regions of human TCRbeta chains were analyzed by immunosequencing. Under the source paper's analysis protocol: TCRs in the repertoires were matched against a reference library of SARS-CoV-2-specific TCRs that had been generated with the MIRA antigen-specificity platform. Breadth meant the fraction of unique TCRs that were SARS-CoV-2-associated, whereas depth meant the fraction of total T cells that were SARS-CoV-2-associated. Using the MIRA data, each spike-specific TCR was assigned both to the spike region to which the TCR was reactive and to a CD4 or CD8 class. Log10-transformed breadth and depth values were compared by one-way ANOVA with Sidak's multiple comparisons tests. The table comes from immuneACCESS by way of TCRdb, which keeps in-frame sequences with V and J called. Part of the clones is missing from these tables; in studies checked, under half for an unresolved V gene and the rest for unknown reasons. The V and J calls and the clone size are those of that table, but D and trimming were determined from the DNA. For this sample the table gives some 120,000 clones, of which more than 70% were detected only once. 4.5% to 5% of the sample is in the top ten clones.

Regarding this clone: The antigen it recognizes is unknown. No much larger clone is present one base from it, and per-base qualities are unavailable.

At the junction V is shortened by 5 bases and J by 5 bases, with 15 bases in between. The CDR1 and CDR2 encoded by the germline V gene (reference sequence) are SEHNR and FQNEAQ. Taken from cysteine to phenylalanine, the CDR3 has 15 residues. Just the 45-base CDR3 DNA is kept, in frame starting at base 1. The chain is assembled from TRBV7-9 and TRBJ1-4; the D gene cannot be named for sure. The TCR was taken from an adult in good health. The specimen comprised peripheral blood, sampled on day 0 of AZD1222 vaccination. The CDR3 here reads CASSPKRGSNEKLFF. At the DNA level, the sequence is TGTGCCAGCAGCCCTAAGCGGGGATCAAATGAAAAACTGTTTTTT.